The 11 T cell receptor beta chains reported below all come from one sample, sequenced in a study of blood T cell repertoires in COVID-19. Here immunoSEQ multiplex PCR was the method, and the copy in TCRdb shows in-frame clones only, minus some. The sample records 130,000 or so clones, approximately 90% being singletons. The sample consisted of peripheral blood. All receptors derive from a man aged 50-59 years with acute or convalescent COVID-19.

The DNA for the CDR3 is TGCGCCAGCAGCCTCAGGGTTCGGGACACTGAAGCTTTCTTT. Translated, it gives CASSLRVRDTEAFF. The rearrangement links TRBV4-1 to TRBJ1-1; D is perhaps TRBD1 (5 bases). Trimming cost V 4 bases and J 3 bases, with 12 bases left between them. From germline, CDR1 is MGHRA and CDR2 YSYEKL. The CDR3 covers 14 residues.

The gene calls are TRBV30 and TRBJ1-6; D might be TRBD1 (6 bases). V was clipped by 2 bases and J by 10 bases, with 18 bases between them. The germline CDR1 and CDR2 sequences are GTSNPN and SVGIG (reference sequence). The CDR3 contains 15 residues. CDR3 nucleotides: TGTGCCTGGAGTTTAACAGGGTTTGGAGGCTCACCCCTCCACTTT. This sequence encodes CAWSLTGFGGSPLHF.

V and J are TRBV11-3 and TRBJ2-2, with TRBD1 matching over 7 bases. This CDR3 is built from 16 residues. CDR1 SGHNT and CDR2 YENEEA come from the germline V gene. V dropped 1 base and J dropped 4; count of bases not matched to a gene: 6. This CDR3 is CASSLVTGASTGELFF. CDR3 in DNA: TGTGCCAGCAGCTTAGTCACAGGGGCGTCCACCGGGGAGCTGTTTTTT. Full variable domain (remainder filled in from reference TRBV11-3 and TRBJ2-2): EAGVVQSPRYKIIEKKQPVAFWCNPISGHNTLYWYLQNLGQGPELLIRYENEEAVDDSQLPKDRFSAERLKGVDSTLKIQPAELGDSAVYLCASSLVTGASTGELFFGEGSRLTVL.

CDR3: CASSFWDKGLGTKKLFF. CDR3 nucleotides: TGTGCCAGCAGTTTCTGGGACAAGGGGCTTGGGACGAAAAAACTGTTTTTT. This chain connects TRBV28 to TRBJ1-4; D is perhaps TRBD1 (6 bases). The V gene lost 3 bases and the J gene lost 9 bases, with 23 bases spanning the gap. Germline loops: CDR1 MDHEN, CDR2 SYDVKM. The CDR3 runs to 17 residues.

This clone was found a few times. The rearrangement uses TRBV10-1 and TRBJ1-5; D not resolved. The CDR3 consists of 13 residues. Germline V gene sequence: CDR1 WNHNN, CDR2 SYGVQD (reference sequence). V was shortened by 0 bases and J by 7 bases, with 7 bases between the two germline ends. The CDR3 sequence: CASSESVEQPQHF. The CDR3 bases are TGCGCCAGCAGTGAGTCGGTCGAGCAGCCCCAGCATTTT.

CDR3 DNA sequence: TGTGCCAGCTCTACCAAGGGACAGGGGGGTCCGTACGAGCAGTACTTC. Its translation: CASSTKGQGGPYEQYF. V gene TRBV18 combines with J gene TRBJ2-7, with 11 bases lining up with TRBD1. J lost 4 bases, V lost 6 bases, and 11 bases had no gene match. The CDR3 has 16 amino acids. Germline V gene sequence: CDR1 KGHSH, CDR2 LQKENI.

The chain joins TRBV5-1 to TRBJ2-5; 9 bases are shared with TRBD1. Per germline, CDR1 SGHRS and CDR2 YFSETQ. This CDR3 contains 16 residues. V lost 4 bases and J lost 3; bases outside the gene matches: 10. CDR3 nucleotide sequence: TGCGCCAGCAGCCGACAGGGGGGTATATCCGAAGAGACCCAGTACTTC. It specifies CASSRQGGISEETQYF.

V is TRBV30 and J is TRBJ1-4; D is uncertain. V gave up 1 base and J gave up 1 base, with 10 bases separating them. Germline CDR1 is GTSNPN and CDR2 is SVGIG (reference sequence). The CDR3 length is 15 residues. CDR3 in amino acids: CAWSEWGGTNEKLFF. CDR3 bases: TGTGCCTGGAGTGAGTGGGGAGGAACTAATGAAAAACTGTTTTTT.

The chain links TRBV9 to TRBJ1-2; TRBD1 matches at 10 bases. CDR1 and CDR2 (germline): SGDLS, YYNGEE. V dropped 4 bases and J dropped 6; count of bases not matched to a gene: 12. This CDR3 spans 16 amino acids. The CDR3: CASSIRGEGQGHGYTF. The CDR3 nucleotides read TGTGCCAGCAGCATCCGAGGGGAGGGACAGGGGCATGGCTACACCTTC.

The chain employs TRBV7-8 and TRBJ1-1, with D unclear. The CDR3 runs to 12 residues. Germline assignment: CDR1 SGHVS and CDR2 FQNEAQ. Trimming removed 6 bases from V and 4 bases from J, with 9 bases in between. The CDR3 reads CASSPRGTEAFF. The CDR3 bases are TGTGCCAGCAGTCCTCGGGGCACTGAAGCTTTCTTT.

CDR3 region: CASSQATKRSGNTIYF. CDR3 DNA: TGTGCCAGCAGCCAAGCCACCAAAAGGAGTGGAAACACCATATATTTT. The chain has TRBV28 and TRBJ1-3, with D hard to call. The CDR3 extends over 16 amino acids. V shed 6 bases and J shed 3 bases, with 18 bases lying between them. In germline, CDR1 is MDHEN, CDR2 SYDVKM.